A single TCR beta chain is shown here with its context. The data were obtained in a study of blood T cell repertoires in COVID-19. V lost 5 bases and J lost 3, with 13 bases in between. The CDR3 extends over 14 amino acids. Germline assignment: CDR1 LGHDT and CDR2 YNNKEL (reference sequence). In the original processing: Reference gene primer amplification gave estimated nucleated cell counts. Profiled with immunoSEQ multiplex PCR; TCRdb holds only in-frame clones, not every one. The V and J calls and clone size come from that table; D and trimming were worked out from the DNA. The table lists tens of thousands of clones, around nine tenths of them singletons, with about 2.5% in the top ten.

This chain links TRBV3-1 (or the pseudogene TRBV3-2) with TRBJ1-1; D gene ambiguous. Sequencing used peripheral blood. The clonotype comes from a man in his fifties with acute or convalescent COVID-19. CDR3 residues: CASSAVLRDTEAFF. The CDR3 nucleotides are TGTGCCAGCAGCGCAGTGTTGAGGGACACTGAAGCTTTCTTT.